This passage covers 17 T cell receptor beta chains from one sample sequenced in a study of blood T cell repertoires in COVID-19 (dated by TCRdb to 2020 to 2022). The library was generated by the immunoSEQ multiplex PCR assay. Held by TCRdb, this immuneACCESS table contains in-frame sequences only and omits some clones. Under half of the omission traces to an unresolved V gene where checked; the cause of the rest is unknown. In all, the sample holds approximately 200,000 clones, and around 90% of those were seen once. 2.7% of the sample is taken by the ten largest. Sequencing used peripheral blood. The receptor source for this set is a man aged 30-40 years with COVID-19, enrolled during active disease.

CDR3 coding DNA: TGTGCCAGCAGTAACCGCGGGACAGGCCAAGAGACCCAGTACTTC. This gives the protein CASSNRGTGQETQYF. J is TRBJ2-5 and V is TRBV25-1, with TRBD1 identical over 8 bases. CDR1 and CDR2 (germline): MGHDK, SYGVNS. The CDR3 is made up of 15 amino acids. The V segment lost 5 bases and the J segment 1 base; nucleotides outside the gene matches: 6.

The chain uses TRBV19 and TRBJ1-5; possibly TRBD1 for D (5 bases). V lost 0 bases and J 5 bases, leaving 8 bases between the germline ends. Germline assignment: CDR1 LNHDA and CDR2 SQIVND (reference sequence). This CDR3 is 14 amino acids long. The CDR3 region has the DNA TGTGCCAGTAGTATAGATGTGACAGATCAGCCCCAGCATTTT. This gives the protein CASSIDVTDQPQHF.

This rearrangement joins TRBV11-2 to TRBJ1-1; TRBD1 is a possible D gene (6 bases). V shed 1 base and J shed 5 bases, with 14 bases lying between them. The germline V gene encodes CDR1 SGHAT and CDR2 FQNNGV. The CDR3 runs 15 residues. CDR3 coding DNA: TGTGCCAGCAGCTTAGGATGGGCAGGGGTGACTGAAGCTTTCTTT. Its protein product is CASSLGWAGVTEAFF.

This chain uses TRBV3-1 (or the pseudogene TRBV3-2) with TRBJ1-2; D perhaps matches TRBD1 (5 bases). This CDR3 contains 13 residues. Trimming cost V 2 bases and J 8 bases, with 12 bases left between them. CDR1 and CDR2 (germline): LGHDT, YNNKEL (reference sequence). CDR3: CASSQRKGKGYTF. The CDR3 DNA reads TGTGCCAGCAGCCAACGTAAGGGGAAGGGCTACACCTTC.

The CDR3 sequence is CASSQDSRGDYGYTF. The CDR3 DNA follows: TGCGCCAGCAGCCAAGATAGCAGGGGGGACTATGGCTACACCTTC. The J gene is TRBJ1-2, the V gene TRBV4-1; TRBD1 agrees at 7 bases. Germline trimming cut 0 bases from V and 3 bases from J; bases unmatched to any gene: 4. This CDR3 comprises 15 residues. Per germline, CDR1 MGHRA and CDR2 YSYEKL.

This clone was detected a few times. The chain has TRBV27 and TRBJ1-2; 7 bases fit TRBD1. Germline-derived CDR1 and CDR2 are MNHEY and SMNVEV (reference sequence). The CDR3 runs to 14 residues. V trimming: 7 bases; J trimming: 3 bases; junction bases outside the gene matches: 8. CDR3: CASTRTGGDYGYTF. CDR3 coding DNA: TGTGCCAGCACCCGGACAGGAGGTGACTATGGCTACACCTTC.

The chain couples TRBV19 to TRBJ2-3; D is perhaps TRBD2 (5 bases). V dropped 1 base and J dropped 0 bases, with 8 bases sitting between them. CDR1 is LNHDA and CDR2 is SQIVND in the germline V gene (reference sequence). The CDR3 has 15 amino acids. DNA of the CDR3: TGTGCCAGTAGTATAGGGAGGACTAGCACAGATACGCAGTATTTT. This codes for CASSIGRTSTDTQYF.

The rearrangement joins TRBV18 to TRBJ2-7; TRBD1 matches 8 bases. This CDR3 has 16 amino acids. V was clipped by 4 bases and J by 2 bases; unmatched bases: 10. In germline, CDR1 is KGHSH, CDR2 LQKENI. CDR3 bases: TGTGCCAGCTCACTAGGGATAACAGGGGGGACCTACGAGCAGTACTTC. This sequence encodes CASSLGITGGTYEQYF. Using reference TRBV18 and TRBJ2-7 for the parts outside the CDR3, the full variable domain is NAGVMQNPRHLVRRRGQEARLRCSPMKGHSHVYWYRQLPEEGLKFMVYLQKENIIDESGMPKERFSAEFPKEGPSILRIQQVVRGDSAAYFCASSLGITGGTYEQYFGPGTRLTVT.

The chain links TRBV4-2 to TRBJ2-7, with TRBD2 identical over 10 bases. Germline CDR1 reads LGHNA; CDR2 reads YNFKEQ. The V gene end was trimmed by 0 bases and the J gene end by 4 bases; junction bases not matched to a gene: 6. The CDR3 runs to 16 residues. The CDR3 DNA reads TGTGCCAGCAGCCAAGATTGGCTAGCGGGAGAGTACGAGCAGTACTTC. Translation: CASSQDWLAGEYEQYF.

The chain employs TRBV24-1 and TRBJ2-2; possibly TRBD1 for D (6 bases). V shed 3 bases and J shed 4 bases, with 11 bases lying between them. The CDR3 length is 15 residues. Looked up from germline, CDR1 is KGHDR and CDR2 is SFDVKD. CDR3 protein: CATSDSKGVTGELFF. CDR3 DNA: TGTGCCACCAGTGATAGTAAGGGGGTCACCGGGGAGCTGTTTTTT.

This chain's CDR3 is CASSANSGTGVSNQPQHF. The CDR3 nucleotides are TGTGCCAGCAGTGCAAATTCCGGGACAGGGGTTAGCAATCAGCCCCAGCATTTT. This chain links TRBV27 with TRBJ1-5; TRBD1 agrees at 10 bases. CDR3 length: 18 residues. In germline, CDR1 is MNHEY, CDR2 SMNVEV (reference sequence). V shed 5 bases, J shed 0 bases, and the junction held 10 bases outside the gene matches.

V usage is TRBV19 and J usage is TRBJ2-7, with a tentative D call TRBD2 (5 bases). Germline CDR1 and CDR2: LNHDA and SQIVND (reference sequence). Between the trimmed V and J ends, which lost 11 bases and 1 base, there was a span of 24 bases. This CDR3 has 16 residues. The CDR3 region is CASAPRAMDGSYEQYF. The CDR3 DNA sequence: TGTGCCTCCGCGCCGCGGGCTATGGACGGTTCCTACGAGCAGTACTTC.

The chain combines TRBV12-3 or TRBV12-4 with TRBJ1-1; D is unresolved. The CDR3 consists of 12 residues. The V end lost 3 bases, the J end lost 7 bases, and 9 bases lay between the germline ends. The CDR3 DNA follows: TGTGCCAGCAGTTTTAGCGCGAATGAAGCTTTCTTT. Amino acid sequence: CASSFSANEAFF.

The chain combines TRBV2 with TRBJ1-2; 7 positions match TRBD1. The CDR3 extends over 18 amino acids. The V segment lost 5 bases and the J segment 2 bases; nucleotides outside the gene matches: 17. Germline V gene sequence: CDR1 SNHLY, CDR2 FYNNEI. The CDR3 sequence is CASSIEGGGGAGNYGYTF. The CDR3 bases are TGTGCCAGCAGTATTGAAGGTGGAGGGGGCGCGGGGAACTATGGCTACACCTTC. Full variable domain (missing parts from reference TRBV2 and TRBJ1-2): EPEVTQTPSHQVTQMGQEVILRCVPISNHLYFYWYRQILGQKVEFLVSFYNNEISEKSEIFDDQFSVERPDGSNFTLKIRSTKLEDSAMYFCASSIEGGGGAGNYGYTFGSGTRLTVV.

The V call is TRBV7-9, the J call TRBJ1-2; possibly TRBD1 for D (5 bases). Trimming removed 6 bases at V and 3 bases at J, with 11 bases between. The CDR3 consists of 13 residues. Germline CDR1 reads SEHNR; CDR2 reads FQNEAQ (reference sequence). CDR3 loop: CASSTDSHYGYTF. DNA for the CDR3: TGTGCCAGCAGTACCGACAGCCACTATGGCTACACCTTC.

The V call is TRBV7-6, the J call TRBJ2-1, with D possibly matching TRBD1 (6 bases). V was pared by 1 base and J by 0 bases, with 13 bases between. The CDR3 consists of 17 residues. Germline V gives CDR1 SGHVS, CDR2 FNYEAQ. The CDR3 nucleotides read TGTGCCAGCAGCTTAGGCACAGGGTCTAGCTCCTACAATGAGCAGTTCTTC. Protein sequence: CASSLGTGSSSYNEQFF.

The genes are TRBV6-5 and TRBJ1-3, with 7 bases matching TRBD1. The CDR3 loop spans 14 amino acids. CDR1 is MNHEY and CDR2 is SVGAGI in the germline V gene. The junction had 3 bases not matched to a gene; V was cut back by 2 bases and J by 5 bases. This chain's CDR3 is CASSYDRARNTIYF. CDR3 nucleotide sequence: TGTGCCAGCAGTTACGACAGGGCGAGAAACACCATATATTTT.